A single sample gave rise to the 27 T cell receptor beta chains below, sequenced in a study of blood T cell repertoires in COVID-19. The repertoire was sequenced with immunoSEQ multiplex PCR; TCRdb's copy has only in-frame clones and lacks some. In the table there are 270,000 or so clones, roughly 89% of which are singletons. Sequences were obtained from peripheral blood. The receptors stem from a woman aged 55-75 years with COVID-19, enrolled during active disease.

This sequence joins TRBV7-9 and TRBJ2-1, with D perhaps TRBD2 (5 bases). CDR1 and CDR2 from the germline V gene are SEHNR and FQNEAQ (reference sequence). There are 15 residues in the CDR3. V gave up 5 bases and J gave up 8 bases, with 19 bases separating them. DNA for the CDR3: TGTGCCAGCAGCCCAGAGGGAGCATCCGAATATGAGCAGTTCTTC. Its protein product is CASSPEGASEYEQFF.

The chain combines TRBV19 with TRBJ2-1, with TRBD1 identical over 12 bases. This CDR3 spans 15 amino acids. With 10 bases clipped from V and 7 bases from J, the junction kept 11 bases outside the gene matches. Germline V gives CDR1 LNHDA, CDR2 SQIVND (reference sequence). The CDR3, as DNA: TGTGCCACAATACCCGGGACAGGGGGCCAAAATGAGCAGTTCTTC. Its translation is CATIPGTGGQNEQFF. The variable domain in full, completed from reference TRBV19 and TRBJ2-1, reads DGGITQSPKYLFRKEGQNVTLSCEQNLNHDAMYWYRQDPGQGLRLIYYSQIVNDFQKGDIAEGYSVSREKKESFPLTVTSAQKNPTAFYLCATIPGTGGQNEQFFGPGTRLTVL.

This chain connects TRBV11-3 to TRBJ2-5, with D possibly TRBD2 on 5 matching bases. With 0 bases removed from V and 7 bases from J, the gap between germline ends came to 12 bases. CDR3 length equals 14 residues. Germline V gene data show CDR1 as SGHNT and CDR2 as YENEEA. The CDR3 loop reads CASSLDHGVGTQYF. As DNA, the CDR3 is TGTGCCAGCAGCTTAGATCACGGGGTAGGGACCCAGTACTTC.

The chain links TRBV9 to TRBJ1-2; tentative D call: TRBD1 (6 bases). This CDR3 has 14 residues. V was shortened by 0 bases and J by 6 bases, with 12 bases between the two germline ends. Per the germline V gene, CDR1 is SGDLS and CDR2 is YYNGEE. In nucleotides, the CDR3 is TGTGCCAGCAGCGTAGGCGTGTCAGGGGATGGCTACACCTTC. Its protein product is CASSVGVSGDGYTF.

The chain uses TRBV6-1 and TRBJ1-4; D is ambiguous. V was shortened by 1 base and J by 0 bases, with 6 bases between the two germline ends. The CDR3 covers 15 residues. CDR1 MNHNS and CDR2 SASEGT come from the germline V gene. DNA for the CDR3: TGTGCCAGCAGTGAAGGGAGCGCAACTAATGAAAAACTGTTTTTT. Amino acid sequence: CASSEGSATNEKLFF.

J is TRBJ2-2 and V is TRBV7-2, with D possibly matching TRBD2 (6 bases). V shed 1 base and J shed 4 bases, with 13 bases lying between them. Germline V gene sequence: CDR1 SGHTA, CDR2 FQGNSA. The CDR3 loop spans 16 amino acids. The CDR3 nucleotides are TGTGCCAGCAGCTTAGAGGCTAGCGCATCCACCGGGGAGCTGTTTTTT. It is translated as CASSLEASASTGELFF.

This clone was recorded only once. This sequence joins TRBV4-3 and TRBJ1-2, with a weak D call TRBD1 (5 bases). The germline gives CDR1 LGHNA, CDR2 YSLEER. Trimming pared 0 bases from V and 8 bases from J, leaving 13 bases between. The CDR3 is 14 amino acids. In DNA, the CDR3 is TGCGCCAGCAGCCAAGACCGATCTAGGGGAGGCTACACCTTC. It encodes CASSQDRSRGGYTF.

This clone was detected many times. The J gene is TRBJ2-3, the V gene TRBV6-4, with 11 bases that match TRBD2. The CDR3 spans 15 residues. V shed 6 bases, J shed 0 bases, and the junction held 2 bases outside the gene matches. The germline V gene has CDR1 MRHNA and CDR2 SNTAGT. DNA of the CDR3: TGTGCCAGCAGGCGACTAGCGGGGAGCACAGATACGCAGTATTTT. It is translated as CASRRLAGSTDTQYF.

The V gene is TRBV7-3, the J gene TRBJ2-2; D not resolved. Trimming stripped 2 bases from V and 4 bases from J, with 5 bases between. CDR1 is SGHTA and CDR2 is FQGTGA in the germline V gene. This CDR3 has 13 amino acids. CDR3 in DNA: TGTGCCAGCAGCTTAGAACTCACCGGGGAGCTGTTTTTT. Translated, it gives CASSLELTGELFF.

The CDR3 loop reads CASSANAGASGNYEQYF. CDR3 nucleotides: TGTGCCAGCAGCGCAAACGCGGGGGCTAGCGGGAACTACGAGCAGTACTTC. The chain uses TRBV9 and TRBJ2-7; TRBD2 aligns across 9 bases. From germline, CDR1 is SGDLS and CDR2 YYNGEE. The CDR3 loop spans 17 amino acids. Trimming took 3 bases from V and 3 from J; bases not matched to a gene: 13.

V is TRBV7-2 and J is TRBJ2-1; D is possibly TRBD2 (9 bases). In germline, CDR1 is SGHTA, CDR2 FQGNSA. The CDR3 is 16 residues long. Deletions cut 1 base from V and 9 bases from J, with 19 bases between. The DNA of the CDR3 is TGTGCCAGCAGCTTAGTTGGTCTAGCGGGGACAGGTGAGCAGTTCTTC. Residues: CASSLVGLAGTGEQFF.

The rearrangement uses TRBV7-9 and TRBJ2-7, with 8 bases that match TRBD1. Unmatched junction bases numbered 7, after V lost 5 bases and J lost 7 bases. This CDR3 has 13 amino acids. Germline CDR1 SEHNR, CDR2 FQNEAQ (reference sequence). CDR3 loop: CASSPDRGGEQYF. The CDR3 DNA reads TGTGCCAGCAGCCCAGACAGGGGAGGTGAGCAGTACTTC. The full variable domain, rest sourced from reference TRBV7-9 and TRBJ2-7, is DTGVSQNPRHKITKRGQNVTFRCDPISEHNRLYWYRQTLGQGPEFLTYFQNEAQLEKSRLLSDRFSAERPKGSFSTLEIQRTEQGDSAMYLCASSPDRGGEQYFGPGTRLTVT.

This sequence joins TRBV4-2 and TRBJ1-1, with TRBD1 as a possible D gene (5 bases). This CDR3 comprises 12 residues. Germline loops: CDR1 LGHNA, CDR2 YNFKEQ. The V gene lost 8 bases and the J gene lost 7 bases, with 14 bases spanning the gap. The CDR3, as DNA: TGTGCCAGCCTTGGAGGGGCGCGTGAAGCTTTCTTT. Its protein product is CASLGGAREAFF.

The chain is built from TRBV7-3 and TRBJ2-2; TRBD1 is a possible D gene (5 bases). V was clipped by 5 bases and J by 0 bases, with 13 bases between them. In germline, CDR1 is SGHTA, CDR2 FQGTGA. The CDR3 covers 16 residues. CDR3 in amino acids: CASSLNPDTNTGELFF. CDR3 sequence (DNA): TGTGCCAGCAGCCTAAACCCGGACACGAACACCGGGGAGCTGTTTTTT.

Only a few counts were recorded for this clone. J is TRBJ2-1 and V is TRBV13; 7 bases agree with TRBD1. Germline trimming cut 2 bases from V and 10 bases from J; bases unmatched to any gene: 14. Germline V gene lookup returns CDR1 PRHDT and CDR2 FYEKMQ (reference sequence). The CDR3 covers 16 residues. CDR3 sequence: CASSLPLDRPVGEQFF. The CDR3 nucleotides read TGTGCCAGCAGCTTACCCTTGGACAGGCCAGTTGGGGAGCAGTTCTTC. The full variable domain, rest sourced from reference TRBV13 and TRBJ2-1, is AAGVIQSPRHLIKEKRETATLKCYPIPRHDTVYWYQQGPGQDPQFLISFYEKMQSDKGSIPDRFSAQQFSDYHSELNMSSLELGDSALYFCASSLPLDRPVGEQFFGPGTRLTVL.

The CDR3 DNA sequence: TGTGCCAGCAGCTCCCGAGGGGGGGCGCACTACAATGAGCAGTTCTTC. Translating it yields CASSSRGGAHYNEQFF. The V and J genes are TRBV5-4 and TRBJ2-1; D possibly corresponds to TRBD2 (7 bases). The CDR3 runs 16 residues. The V gene lost 3 bases and the J gene lost 3 bases, with 16 bases spanning the gap. Germline V lookup: CDR1 SGHNT, CDR2 YYREEE (reference sequence).

In its sample, this clone was seen once. This rearrangement joins TRBV27 to TRBJ2-2, with D possibly being TRBD2 (5 bases). CDR1 is MNHEY, CDR2 SMNVEV, per germline (reference sequence). Trimming pared 2 bases from V and 0 bases from J, leaving 7 bases between. The CDR3 has 15 residues. This CDR3 is CASSLDGANTGELFF. The CDR3 bases are TGTGCCAGCAGTTTAGACGGGGCGAACACCGGGGAGCTGTTTTTT.

This sequence joins TRBV7-8 and TRBJ1-2; D not certain. The CDR3 totals 12 residues. The V and J ends lost 5 bases and 6 bases respectively, with 10 bases between them. Germline V gives CDR1 SGHVS, CDR2 FQNEAQ. The CDR3 is CASSPNNNGYTF. CDR3 coding DNA: TGTGCCAGCAGCCCGAACAACAATGGCTACACCTTC. The whole variable domain, filled in from reference TRBV7-8 and TRBJ1-2, reads GAGVSQSPRYKVAKRGQDVALRCDPISGHVSLFWYQQALGQGPEFLTYFQNEAQLDKSGLPSDRFFAERPEGSVSTLKIQRTQQEDSAVYLCASSPNNNGYTFGSGTRLTVV.

The chain is built from TRBV3-1 (or the pseudogene TRBV3-2) and TRBJ1-2; no clear D gene. Germline loops: CDR1 LGHDT, CDR2 YNNKEL (reference sequence). V was cut by 4 bases and J by 4 bases, with 16 bases left in between. The CDR3 runs 15 residues. The CDR3 protein is CASSRKKEVGYGYTF. In DNA, the CDR3 is TGTGCCAGCAGCCGTAAAAAGGAGGTGGGCTATGGCTACACCTTC.

The V and J genes are TRBV4-2 and TRBJ1-2; D gene unclear. The CDR3 has 13 amino acids. Germline CDR1 and CDR2: LGHNA and YNFKEQ. The V end was cut by 0 bases, the J end by 4 bases, with 6 bases between. In DNA, the CDR3 is TGTGCCAGCAGCCAAGATCAGGTCTATGGCTACACCTTC. It encodes CASSQDQVYGYTF.

The chain uses TRBV3-1 (or the pseudogene TRBV3-2) and TRBJ1-5; the D is unclear. The CDR3 is 12 residues long. Trimming shortened V by 0 bases and J by 7 bases, and 4 bases separated the two germline ends. From germline, CDR1 is LGHDT and CDR2 YNNKEL (reference sequence). This CDR3 is CASSQDGQPQHF. CDR3 nucleotides: TGTGCCAGCAGCCAAGACGGGCAGCCCCAGCATTTT.

The chain has TRBV5-1 and TRBJ2-1, with TRBD2 matching over 13 bases. The CDR3 contains 15 residues. Germline V gene data show CDR1 as SGHRS and CDR2 as YFSETQ. The V segment lost 4 bases and the J segment 6 bases; nucleotides outside the gene matches: 4. This chain's CDR3 is CASSLGLAGFNEQFF. DNA of the CDR3: TGCGCCAGCAGCCTGGGACTAGCGGGGTTCAATGAGCAGTTCTTC.

J is TRBJ1-4 and V is TRBV18; a weak D match, TRBD1 (5 bases). V was clipped by 3 bases and J by 0 bases, with 5 bases between them. The CDR3 loop spans 14 amino acids. Germline V gene data show CDR1 as KGHSH and CDR2 as LQKENI. CDR3: CASSPTATNEKLFF. For the CDR3, the DNA is TGTGCCAGCTCACCGACAGCAACTAATGAAAAACTGTTTTTT. The variable domain in full, with the rest retrieved from reference TRBV18 and TRBJ1-4, is NAGVMQNPRHLVRRRGQEARLRCSPMKGHSHVYWYRQLPEEGLKFMVYLQKENIIDESGMPKERFSAEFPKEGPSILRIQQVVRGDSAAYFCASSPTATNEKLFFGSGTQLSVL.

DNA for the CDR3: TGTGCCAGCAGCAACAGGGAGGGTCAGCCCCAGCATTTT. Amino acid sequence: CASSNREGQPQHF. V is TRBV6-5 and J is TRBJ1-5; tentatively, D is TRBD1 (6 bases). Germline loops: CDR1 MNHEY, CDR2 SVGAGI. CDR3 length equals 13 residues. The V and J ends lost 6 bases and 6 bases respectively, with 12 bases between them.

The chain couples TRBV4-3 to TRBJ2-2; D may be TRBD1 (5 bases). This CDR3 contains 15 residues. Trimming shortened V by 1 base and J by 3 bases, and 9 bases separated the two germline ends. CDR1 and CDR2 from the germline V gene are LGHNA and YSLEER. The CDR3 bases are TGCGCCAGCAGCCAAGCCGCGACAGACACCGGGGAGCTGTTTTTT. Its protein product is CASSQAATDTGELFF.

CDR3 protein: CASSLGTARELFF. DNA of the CDR3: TGCGCCAGCAGCCTCGGGACAGCGAGAGAACTGTTTTTT. The chain has TRBV5-1 and TRBJ1-4; 7 bases fit TRBD1. The CDR3 spans 13 residues. Germline V gene lookup returns CDR1 SGHRS and CDR2 YFSETQ. V lost 4 bases to trimming and J lost 12 bases; unmatched junction nucleotides: 9.

This clone appeared a single time. The CDR3 DNA is TGTGCCAGCAGCCCGCGGACAGGGACTAATGAAAAACTGTTTTTT. It yields the protein CASSPRTGTNEKLFF. This chain links TRBV7-2 with TRBJ1-4, with 8 bases fitting TRBD1. V shed 5 bases, J shed 2 bases, and the junction held 4 bases outside the gene matches. Germline V gene lookup returns CDR1 SGHTA and CDR2 FQGNSA. The CDR3 has 15 amino acids.